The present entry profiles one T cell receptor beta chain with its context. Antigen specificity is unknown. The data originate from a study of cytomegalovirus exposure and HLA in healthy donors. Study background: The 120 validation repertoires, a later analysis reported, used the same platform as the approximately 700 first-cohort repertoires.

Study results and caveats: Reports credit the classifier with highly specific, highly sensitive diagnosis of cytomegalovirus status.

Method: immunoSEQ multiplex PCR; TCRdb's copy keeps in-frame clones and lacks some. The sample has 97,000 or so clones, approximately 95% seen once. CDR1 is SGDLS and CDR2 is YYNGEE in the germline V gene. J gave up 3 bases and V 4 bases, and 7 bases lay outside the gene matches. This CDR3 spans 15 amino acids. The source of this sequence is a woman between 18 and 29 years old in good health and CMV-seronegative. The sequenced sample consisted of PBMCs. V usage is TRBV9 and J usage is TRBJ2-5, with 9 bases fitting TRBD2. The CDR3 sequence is CASSPSGGPKETQYF. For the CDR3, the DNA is TGTGCCAGCAGCCCGAGCGGGGGGCCAAAAGAGACCCAGTACTTC. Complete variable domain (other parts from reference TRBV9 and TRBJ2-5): DSGVTQTPKHLITATGQRVTLRCSPRSGDLSVYWYQQSLDQGLQFLIQYYNGEERAKGNILERFSAQQFPDLHSELNLSSLELGDSALYFCASSPSGGPKETQYFGPGTRLLVL.